This T cell receptor beta chain derives from a study of blood T cell repertoires in COVID-19. Seattle cases were enrolled at active infection and followed longitudinally. Trimming cost V 6 bases and J 9 bases, with 15 bases left between them. This CDR3 region has 14 residues. Per germline, CDR1 MNHEY and CDR2 SVGAGI. TCRdb keeps only in-frame clones here, not all; method: immunoSEQ multiplex PCR. The sample consists of 100,000 to 150,000 clones, about four fifths of them appearing once. The chain couples TRBV6-5 to TRBJ1-6, with D possibly being TRBD1 (5 bases). The clonotype originates from a man younger than 40 with COVID-19, enrolled during active disease. Sequenced sample: peripheral blood. Here the CDR3 reads CASRRDSVSSPLHF. The CDR3 DNA sequence: TGTGCCAGCAGACGCGACAGTGTGTCTTCACCCCTCCACTTT.